A single sample is the source of the 27 T cell receptor beta chains below, sequenced in a study of blood T cell repertoires in COVID-19. The protocol was immunoSEQ multiplex PCR, while the TCRdb copy is restricted to in-frame clones and leaves out a portion. The table has about 180,000 clones, about 88% seen once. The sample comprised peripheral blood. The receptors were gathered from a woman aged 25 to 39 with active or convalescent COVID-19.

V and J are TRBV19 and TRBJ2-2; a weak D match, TRBD2 (6 bases). Germline CDR1 reads LNHDA; CDR2 reads SQIVND (reference sequence). The CDR3 runs to 16 residues. The V and J ends lost 4 bases and 0 bases respectively, with 12 bases between them. The CDR3 DNA is TGTGCCAGTAGTACCCGTGGAGGGGCGAACACCGGGGAGCTGTTTTTT. The encoded protein is CASSTRGGANTGELFF.

This sequence joins TRBV6-5 and TRBJ2-5; TRBD2 matches 15 bases. The V gene end was trimmed by 5 bases and the J gene end by 5 bases; junction bases not matched to a gene: 3. The length of the CDR3 is 15 residues. Germline values: CDR1 MNHEY, CDR2 SVGAGI. The CDR3 is CASSRTSGGAETQYF. For the CDR3, the DNA is TGTGCCAGCAGTCGGACTAGCGGGGGGGCCGAGACCCAGTACTTC.

The rearrangement uses TRBV4-1 and TRBJ1-5, with unresolved D. The CDR3 spans 15 residues. Germline-derived CDR1 and CDR2 are MGHRA and YSYEKL. With 2 bases removed from V and 3 bases from J, the gap between germline ends came to 11 bases. CDR3 loop: CASSQTEQLNQPQHF. CDR3 nucleotides: TGCGCCAGCAGCCAAACAGAACAGCTCAATCAGCCCCAGCATTTT.

The chain uses TRBV3-1 (or the pseudogene TRBV3-2) and TRBJ2-3; a weak D match, TRBD1 (5 bases). CDR1 and CDR2 from the germline V gene are LGHDT and YNNKEL (reference sequence). The V end was cut by 0 bases, the J end by 4 bases, with 8 bases between. This CDR3 is 14 amino acids long. This CDR3 is CASSQDSRADTQYF. The CDR3 nucleotides are TGTGCCAGCAGCCAAGATTCCAGGGCAGATACGCAGTATTTT.

The chain has TRBV7-9 and TRBJ1-3; possible D gene TRBD1, 5 bases. From germline, CDR1 is SEHNR and CDR2 FQNEAQ (reference sequence). The V and J ends lost 6 bases and 0 bases respectively, with 9 bases between them. The CDR3 extends over 14 amino acids. CDR3 residues: CASRTRGSGNTIYF. For the CDR3, the DNA is TGTGCCAGCAGGACAAGGGGCTCTGGAAACACCATATATTTT.

The CDR3 sequence: CATNRDYNEQFF. DNA for the CDR3: TGTGCCACGAACAGGGACTACAATGAGCAGTTCTTC. V gene TRBV5-4 combines with J gene TRBJ2-1; tentatively, D is TRBD1 (6 bases). Trimming removed 9 bases from V and 3 bases from J, with 10 bases in between. There are 12 residues in the CDR3. Germline CDR1 SGHNT, CDR2 YYREEE (reference sequence).

This clone was seen at least ten times. The chain recombines TRBV4-1 with TRBJ2-1, with 7 bases that match TRBD2. This CDR3 region has 16 residues. Per the germline V gene, CDR1 is MGHRA and CDR2 is YSYEKL. Trimming removed 7 bases from V and 3 bases from J; junction bases left unmatched: 12. CDR3 DNA: TGCGCCAGCACCGGGCTGGGCGGGAGAGGCTACAATGAGCAGTTCTTC. This translates into CASTGLGGRGYNEQFF.

The CDR3 DNA sequence: TGTGCCAGCAGCCAAGTCGGACAGGGGAATGAAAAACTGTTTTTT. Translation gives CASSQVGQGNEKLFF. This chain joins TRBV4-2 and TRBJ1-4; 9 positions match TRBD1. After removal of 1 base from V and 5 bases from J, the junction contained 2 bases not matched to a gene. This CDR3 comprises 15 residues. Germline V gene lookup returns CDR1 LGHNA and CDR2 YNFKEQ.

The J gene is TRBJ1-1, the V gene TRBV4-2, with TRBD1 as a possible D gene (6 bases). Germline CDR1 is LGHNA and CDR2 is YNFKEQ. The CDR3 has 16 residues. The V gene lost 0 bases and the J gene lost 5 bases, with 16 bases spanning the gap. Written as DNA, the CDR3 is TGTGCCAGCAGCCAAGACGCCGGTACAGGGCGGACTGAAGCTTTCTTT. Translation gives CASSQDAGTGRTEAFF.

This chain joins TRBV5-5 and TRBJ1-6, with D unclear. Germline CDR1 SGHKS, CDR2 YYEKEE (reference sequence). V lost 0 bases, J lost 0 bases, and 10 bases lay in between. The CDR3 covers 17 residues. For the CDR3, the DNA is TGTGCCAGCAGCTTGGACCCTAAGAGCTCCTATAATTCACCCCTCCACTTT. It is translated as CASSLDPKSSYNSPLHF.

This chain connects TRBV18 to TRBJ1-3, with D possibly being TRBD1 (6 bases). V was cut by 0 bases and J by 0 bases, with 12 bases left in between. This CDR3 spans 17 amino acids. Germline V gene sequence: CDR1 KGHSH, CDR2 LQKENI. The CDR3 nucleotides read TGTGCCAGCTCACCACCGGGGGCCGCCGTCTCTGGAAACACCATATATTTT. The encoded protein is CASSPPGAAVSGNTIYF.

This clone was seen only once. The chain recombines TRBV3-1 (or the pseudogene TRBV3-2) with TRBJ2-7; 12 bases align to TRBD2. Germline loops: CDR1 LGHDT, CDR2 YNNKEL (reference sequence). J lost 3 bases, V lost 1 base, and 10 bases had no gene match. The CDR3 consists of 18 residues. This chain's CDR3 is CASSQGTSGIAAYYEQYF. Written as DNA, the CDR3 is TGTGCCAGCAGCCAAGGGACTAGCGGGATCGCCGCCTACTACGAGCAGTACTTC.

V gene TRBV5-4 combines with J gene TRBJ1-2, with D possibly being TRBD1 (6 bases). The CDR3 loop spans 14 amino acids. The V end lost 5 bases, the J end lost 3 bases, and 14 bases lay between the germline ends. CDR1 is SGHNT and CDR2 is YYREEE in the germline V gene (reference sequence). The CDR3 DNA reads as TGTGCCAGCAGACATGTTACAGGGTACTATGGCTACACCTTC. Protein product: CASRHVTGYYGYTF. The entire variable domain, with the rest obtained from reference TRBV5-4 and TRBJ1-2, is as follows: ETGVTQSPTHLIKTRGQQVTLRCSSQSGHNTVSWYQQALGQGPQFIFQYYREEENGRGNFPPRFSGLQFPNYSSELNVNALELDDSALYLCASRHVTGYYGYTFGSGTRLTVV.

The chain is built from TRBV6-5 and TRBJ1-1, with TRBD1 matching over 7 bases. The CDR3 extends over 13 amino acids. V was clipped by 8 bases and J by 5 bases; unmatched bases: 8. Germline CDR1 and CDR2: MNHEY and SVGAGI. CDR3 DNA sequence: TGTGCCAGCCGCTCGACAGGGTCTACTGAAGCTTTCTTT. Translation gives CASRSTGSTEAFF.

The rearrangement links TRBV2 to TRBJ1-2; D is perhaps TRBD1 (6 bases). The V end lost 6 bases, the J end lost 6 bases, and 23 bases lay between the germline ends. This CDR3 contains 16 residues. Looked up from germline, CDR1 is SNHLY and CDR2 is FYNNEI. CDR3 sequence reads: CASRNDRSPTLDGYTF. In DNA form, the CDR3 reads TGTGCCAGCAGAAATGACAGGTCCCCTACCCTCGATGGCTACACCTTC.

This chain uses TRBV12-3 or TRBV12-4 with TRBJ2-7; D is unresolved. The CDR3 runs to 13 residues. The ends were cut back, 5 bases at V and 7 bases at J, with 15 bases in the middle. The CDR3 loop is CASSPHALREQYF. CDR3 DNA sequence: TGTGCCAGCAGTCCCCATGCCCTACGAGAGCAGTACTTC.

This clone was seen just once. The rearrangement uses TRBV5-4 and TRBJ1-2, with D possibly matching TRBD1 (5 bases). CDR1 is SGHNT, CDR2 YYREEE, per germline (reference sequence). This CDR3 comprises 15 residues. Deletions cut 4 bases from V and 4 bases from J, with 17 bases between. CDR3 DNA sequence: TGTGCCAGCAGCCCCTCGGCGGACATGGCCTATGGCTACACCTTC. Encoded protein: CASSPSADMAYGYTF.

The chain has TRBV7-8 and TRBJ2-7; D is possibly TRBD2 (7 bases). Trimming shortened V by 0 bases and J by 2 bases, and 14 bases separated the two germline ends. Looked up from germline, CDR1 is SGHVS and CDR2 is FQNEAQ. This CDR3 has 16 amino acids. The CDR3 sequence: CASSLAGGGFPYEQYF. The CDR3 DNA follows: TGTGCCAGCAGCTTAGCAGGGGGGGGCTTTCCCTACGAGCAGTACTTC.

This clone occurred once. The V call is TRBV5-1, the J call TRBJ2-2; 9 bases map to TRBD1. V lost 0 bases to trimming and J lost 7 bases; unmatched junction nucleotides: 10. The CDR3 totals 17 residues. Germline V lookup: CDR1 SGHRS, CDR2 YFSETQ. DNA for the CDR3: TGCGCCAGCAGCTTGGCTTTAGGGACAGGGATCGTCGGGGAGCTGTTTTTT. Translating gives CASSLALGTGIVGELFF.

V usage is TRBV2 and J usage is TRBJ2-5; 11 bases match TRBD1. With V trimmed by 3 bases and J by 1 base, 4 bases remained unmatched. The CDR3 runs 16 residues. Germline CDR1 is SNHLY and CDR2 is FYNNEI. The CDR3 DNA follows: TGTGCCAGCAGTGAGGAGGGGACAGGGGGCCAAGAGACCCAGTACTTC. Translated: CASSEEGTGGQETQYF. The complete variable domain, with remaining parts taken from reference TRBV2 and TRBJ2-5, reads EPEVTQTPSHQVTQMGQEVILRCVPISNHLYFYWYRQILGQKVEFLVSFYNNEISEKSEIFDDQFSVERPDGSNFTLKIRSTKLEDSAMYFCASSEEGTGGQETQYFGPGTRLLVL.

This sequence joins TRBV19 and TRBJ2-5, with D tentatively TRBD1 (6 bases). Looked up from germline, CDR1 is LNHDA and CDR2 is SQIVND (reference sequence). The CDR3 runs to 14 residues. With 3 bases removed from V and 5 bases from J, the gap between germline ends came to 13 bases. The CDR3 DNA reads TGTGCCAGTAGTATCCAGGGGTACGGGGAGACCCAGTACTTC. This encodes CASSIQGYGETQYF.

The chain is built from TRBV19 and TRBJ2-5; 12 nucleotides match TRBD2. J lost 5 bases, V lost 3 bases, and 1 base had no gene match. The germline gives CDR1 LNHDA, CDR2 SQIVND (reference sequence). CDR3 length equals 14 residues. The CDR3 region is CASSMTSGGETQYF. The CDR3 DNA follows: TGTGCCAGTAGTATGACTAGCGGGGGCGAGACCCAGTACTTC.

CDR3 sequence reads: CASSYSNREKGEQYF. Written as DNA, the CDR3 is TGTGCCAGCAGTTACTCGAACAGGGAGAAAGGCGAGCAGTACTTC. V usage is TRBV6-5 and J usage is TRBJ2-7; D might be TRBD1 (6 bases). Germline-derived CDR1 and CDR2 are MNHEY and SVGAGI. Between the trimmed V and J ends, which lost 0 bases and 6 bases, there was a span of 15 bases. This CDR3 comprises 15 residues.

The CDR3 protein is CASSRTGETQHF. The CDR3 nucleotides read TGTGCCAGCAGTAGGACAGGGGAGACCCAGCATTTT. The genes are TRBV6-5 and TRBJ1-5; TRBD1 aligns across 9 bases. Germline lookup yields CDR1 MNHEY and CDR2 SVGAGI. The V segment lost 5 bases and the J segment 11 bases; nucleotides outside the gene matches: 4. This CDR3 has 12 amino acids.

The chain combines TRBV15 with TRBJ2-7; 8 bases fit TRBD1. This CDR3 has 15 residues. V shed 4 bases, J shed 1 base, and the junction held 6 bases outside the gene matches. Germline CDR1 and CDR2: LNHNV and YYDKDF (reference sequence). The CDR3 protein is CATSKDRGESYEQYF. The CDR3 DNA reads TGTGCCACCAGCAAAGACAGGGGAGAATCCTACGAGCAGTACTTC. The variable domain in full, completed from reference TRBV15 and TRBJ2-7, reads DAMVIQNPRYQVTQFGKPVTLSCSQTLNHNVMYWYQQKSSQAPKLLFHYYDKDFNNEADTPDNFQSRRPNTSFCFLDIRSPGLGDTAMYLCATSKDRGESYEQYFGPGTRLTVT.

V and J are TRBV5-5 and TRBJ1-6; D gene uncertain. Germline loops: CDR1 SGHKS, CDR2 YYEKEE (reference sequence). The V gene lost 1 base and the J gene lost 7 bases, with 9 bases spanning the gap. There are 14 residues in the CDR3. CDR3 loop: CASSLISGNSPLHF. For the CDR3, the DNA is TGTGCCAGCAGCTTGATCTCGGGAAATTCACCCCTCCACTTT.

The chain carries TRBV27 and TRBJ2-3; a weak D match, TRBD2 (6 bases). Germline CDR1 is MNHEY and CDR2 is SMNVEV (reference sequence). The V end was cut by 10 bases, the J end by 1 base, with 12 bases between. The CDR3 runs 13 residues. This CDR3 reads CAIGGIRTDTQYF. CDR3 in DNA: TGTGCCATCGGAGGGATACGCACAGATACGCAGTATTTT.